The table lists the clone carrying this TCR beta chain with a few counts. Construction of the TCRbeta library involved unique molecular identifiers. TCRdb reanalysed the PCR reads using MiXCR and keeps one entry per CDR3 protein. Of roughly 220,000 distinct CDR3 sequences listed, 9% to 10% are singletons. This record belongs to a study of T-cell reconstitution after alpha-beta-depleted transplantation in children. V lost 2 bases, J lost 4 bases, and 21 bases lay in between. The V gene's germline CDR1 is MGHRA and CDR2 YSYEKL. CDR3 length equals 18 residues. This receptor was obtained from a human donor who donated a stem cell graft to a child with SCID. This chain connects TRBV4-1 to TRBJ2-1; either TRBD1 or TRBD2 may fit D (6 bases each). The sequenced sample was PBMCs from the stem cell graft donor, obtained from the stem cell graft. Written as DNA, the CDR3 is TGCGCCAGCAGCCAACCTCCGGGGGCCTTCTTCCCTTACAATGAGCAGTTCTTC. Protein product: CASSQPPGAFFPYNEQFF.